The 25 T cell receptor beta chains below were found in one sample sequenced in a study of control samples from healthy donors and cancer patients. Profiled with immunoSEQ multiplex PCR; TCRdb holds only in-frame clones, not every one. Among about 39,000 clones listed, 75% to 90% were seen once. Material for sequencing was blood. The receptors come from a man aged 55 to 70 in good health.

The V gene is TRBV19, the J gene TRBJ1-3, with unresolved D. The CDR3 extends over 17 amino acids. Germline V CDR1 and CDR2: LNHDA, SQIVND (reference sequence). With 3 bases removed from V and 0 bases from J, the gap between germline ends came to 15 bases. CDR3 coding DNA: TGTGCCAGTAGTATCCCTCATGACGCGAGCTCTGGAAACACCATATATTTT. Residues: CASSIPHDASSGNTIYF.

DNA of the CDR3: TGTGCCAGCAGCTTTCTAGACAGGGGCGGCTATGGCTACACCTTC. It translates to CASSFLDRGGYGYTF. This chain connects TRBV14 to TRBJ1-2; TRBD1 matches 8 bases. Trimming cost V 5 bases and J 4 bases; bases outside gene matches: 9. The CDR3 runs 15 residues. The germline V gene has CDR1 SGHDN and CDR2 FVKESK.

CDR3 amino acids: CASSENSNQPQHF. DNA of the CDR3: TGTGCCAGCAGCGAAAATAGCAATCAGCCCCAGCATTTT. V gene TRBV9 combines with J gene TRBJ1-5; D not certain. Germline V gene lookup returns CDR1 SGDLS and CDR2 YYNGEE. V lost 3 bases and J 0 bases, leaving 4 bases between the germline ends. The CDR3 consists of 13 residues.

The rearrangement joins TRBV30 to TRBJ2-2; 8 bases align to TRBD1. The CDR3 runs to 14 residues. CDR1 is GTSNPN, CDR2 SVGIG, per germline (reference sequence). V shed 5 bases, J shed 0 bases, and the junction held 2 bases outside the gene matches. This CDR3 is CAWVQGANTGELFF. For the CDR3, the DNA is TGTGCCTGGGTACAGGGGGCGAACACCGGGGAGCTGTTTTTT.

The J gene is TRBJ1-2, the V gene TRBV28; possibly TRBD1 for D (5 bases). V was cut by 6 bases and J by 3 bases, with 20 bases left in between. This CDR3 is 16 amino acids long. Looked up from germline, CDR1 is MDHEN and CDR2 is SYDVKM. The DNA for the CDR3 is TGTGCCAGCAGCGACCCTCAGGGCATCGGGGACTATGGCTACACCTTC. It translates to CASSDPQGIGDYGYTF.

The chain combines TRBV11-1 with TRBJ2-1; 13 positions agree with TRBD2. Trimming at V came to 6 bases and at J to 7 bases, leaving 9 bases not matched to a gene. Germline CDR1 reads SGHAT; CDR2 reads FQDESV (reference sequence). This CDR3 has 16 amino acids. Here the CDR3 reads CASRPSGTSGKNEQFF. Written as DNA, the CDR3 is TGTGCCAGCAGGCCTTCCGGGACTAGCGGGAAGAATGAGCAGTTCTTC.

The chain employs TRBV24-1 and TRBJ2-7, with 8 bases matching TRBD1. Germline-derived CDR1 and CDR2 are KGHDR and SFDVKD. Trimming at V came to 9 bases and at J to 0 bases, leaving 9 bases not matched to a gene. The CDR3 contains 15 residues. The CDR3 nucleotides are TGTGCCACCCAAGAGACAGGGGATCCCTCCTACGAGCAGTACTTC. Amino acid sequence: CATQETGDPSYEQYF.

This chain connects TRBV5-6 to TRBJ2-4, with D possibly being TRBD1 (5 bases). Trimming removed 1 base from V and 4 bases from J, with 12 bases in between. CDR1 SGHDT and CDR2 YYEEEE come from the germline V gene. The CDR3 is made up of 15 amino acids. The chain's CDR3 is CASSLYGAGKNIQYF. The CDR3, as DNA: TGTGCCAGCAGCTTGTATGGGGCAGGGAAAAACATTCAGTACTTC.

This sequence joins TRBV24-1 and TRBJ1-5, with D unresolved. V lost 4 bases and J 9 bases, leaving 15 bases between the germline ends. Per the germline V gene, CDR1 is KGHDR and CDR2 is SFDVKD. CDR3 length: 14 residues. The CDR3 loop is CATSDTTSRMPQHF. CDR3 sequence (DNA): TGTGCCACCAGTGACACGACATCTAGAATGCCCCAGCATTTT.

This rearrangement joins TRBV5-4 to TRBJ2-7; 9 bases map to TRBD1. Trimming at V came to 7 bases and at J to 5 bases, leaving 10 bases not matched to a gene. Germline V gene lookup returns CDR1 SGHNT and CDR2 YYREEE (reference sequence). The CDR3 is made up of 14 amino acids. The CDR3 DNA is TGTGCCAGCTCTATGGACAGGGGAGTACACGAGCAGTACTTC. This gives the protein CASSMDRGVHEQYF. Filled out from reference TRBV5-4 and TRBJ2-7, the complete variable domain reads ETGVTQSPTHLIKTRGQQVTLRCSSQSGHNTVSWYQQALGQGPQFIFQYYREEENGRGNFPPRFSGLQFPNYSSELNVNALELDDSALYLCASSMDRGVHEQYFGPGTRLTVT.

CDR3 DNA: TGTGCCAGCAGCCCAGACAGGGTCCAAGAGACCCAGTACTTC. It is translated as CASSPDRVQETQYF. The rearrangement uses TRBV9 and TRBJ2-5; TRBD1 aligns across 7 bases. The germline V gene encodes CDR1 SGDLS and CDR2 YYNGEE. The CDR3 is made up of 14 amino acids. The V segment lost 4 bases and the J segment 1 base; nucleotides outside the gene matches: 4. The full variable domain, in which reference TRBV9 and TRBJ2-5 provide the parts outside the CDR3, is DSGVTQTPKHLITATGQRVTLRCSPRSGDLSVYWYQQSLDQGLQFLIQYYNGEERAKGNILERFSAQQFPDLHSELNLSSLELGDSALYFCASSPDRVQETQYFGPGTRLLVL.

A single count supports this clone. V is TRBV4-1 and J is TRBJ1-5; D possibly corresponds to TRBD1 (6 bases). The germline CDR1 and CDR2 sequences are MGHRA and YSYEKL. Trimming took 4 bases from V and 4 from J, leaving 17 bases between them. This CDR3 is built from 16 residues. The CDR3 DNA is TGCGCCAGCAGCCGGACGGTGGTCAGGGGAAATCAGCCCCAGCATTTT. Protein product: CASSRTVVRGNQPQHF.

The chain has TRBV27 and TRBJ1-5, with 9 bases matching TRBD1. V was pared by 3 bases and J by 7 bases, with 7 bases of the junction left unmatched. The length of the CDR3 is 15 residues. Germline CDR1 MNHEY, CDR2 SMNVEV (reference sequence). The CDR3 DNA is TGTGCCAGCAGTTTCAAACAGGGGGCGGAACAGCCCCAGCATTTT. This encodes CASSFKQGAEQPQHF.

This chain uses TRBV7-2 with TRBJ2-2; 7 bases align to TRBD2. Germline CDR1 reads SGHTA; CDR2 reads FQGNSA. With 5 bases clipped from V and 5 bases from J, the junction kept 8 bases outside the gene matches. The CDR3 is made up of 15 amino acids. This chain's CDR3 is CASSLRGEGTGELFF. CDR3 sequence (DNA): TGTGCCAGCAGCCTTCGGGGGGAGGGGACCGGGGAGCTGTTTTTT.

This chain connects TRBV5-1 to TRBJ2-5, with 16 bases that match TRBD2. The V gene end was trimmed by 3 bases and the J gene end by 5 bases; junction bases not matched to a gene: 4. The germline gives CDR1 SGHRS, CDR2 YFSETQ. This CDR3 has 16 amino acids. The chain's CDR3 is CASSSGTSGGAETQYF. The CDR3 DNA reads TGCGCCAGCAGCTCCGGGACTAGCGGGGGGGCGGAGACCCAGTACTTC.

The genes are TRBV7-2 and TRBJ1-6; 8 nucleotides line up with TRBD1. This CDR3 comprises 19 residues. Germline CDR1 is SGHTA and CDR2 is FQGNSA. V shed 5 bases, J shed 1 base, and the junction held 13 bases outside the gene matches. The CDR3 bases are TGTGCCAGCAGCACATCGCCAGGGGGCAGGGGGTCCTATAATTCACCCCTCCACTTT. It yields the protein CASSTSPGGRGSYNSPLHF.

This clone was observed many times. The genes are TRBV12-1 and TRBJ1-2. TRBV12-1 is recorded as a pseudogene. CDR3 size: 12 residues. The CDR3 spells CASSYKRVGYTF. In DNA, the CDR3 is TGTGCCAGCAGCTACAAGAGGGTAGGCTACACCTTC.

The rearrangement uses TRBV15 and TRBJ2-5, with 8 nucleotides matching TRBD2. The V gene's germline CDR1 is LNHNV and CDR2 YYDKDF (reference sequence). This CDR3 spans 12 amino acids. Trimming removed 5 bases from V and 11 bases from J; junction bases left unmatched: 7. The CDR3 nucleotides are TGTGCCACCAGCTCCAACCGGGGGGGGCAGTACTTC. Translated, it gives CATSSNRGGQYF.

The CDR3 nucleotides read TGTGCCTCCCGGGTGAGCTCCTATAATTCACCCCTCCACTTT. This translates into CASRVSSYNSPLHF. This chain uses TRBV19 with TRBJ1-6; D is uncertain. This CDR3 is 14 amino acids long. Germline assignment: CDR1 LNHDA and CDR2 SQIVND (reference sequence). Trimming took off 11 bases at V and 0 bases at J, with 11 bases between the two ends.

Only one count was recorded for this clone. The gene calls are TRBV2 and TRBJ1-5; D not certain. V gave up 0 bases and J gave up 2 bases, with 5 bases separating them. Per the germline V gene, CDR1 is SNHLY and CDR2 is FYNNEI. The CDR3 runs to 14 residues. This CDR3 is CASSEAGGNQPQHF. The DNA of the CDR3 is TGTGCCAGCAGTGAAGCCGGGGGCAATCAGCCCCAGCATTTT.

Points on this clone: The junction departs from the called germline gene at one end, perhaps through a read error. The chain joins TRBV7-8 to TRBJ1-3; D not resolved. The CDR3 length is 14 residues. Germline V gene data show CDR1 as SGHVS and CDR2 as FQNEAQ. CDR3 nucleotides: TGTGCCAGCAGCTTAGGACAAGCTGGAAACATCATATATTTT. This translates into CASSLGQAGNIIYF.

The chain has TRBV7-2 and TRBJ1-6, with a possible D match to TRBD1 (5 bases). Trimming took off 2 bases at V and 5 bases at J, with 10 bases between the two ends. Germline CDR1 SGHTA, CDR2 FQGNSA. The CDR3 contains 15 residues. CDR3 residues: CASSLMGRDNSPLHF. The CDR3, as DNA: TGTGCCAGCAGCTTAATGGGCAGGGATAATTCACCCCTCCACTTT.

V gene TRBV30 combines with J gene TRBJ2-1; tentatively, D is TRBD1 or TRBD2 (6 bases each). Trimming removed 0 bases from V and 1 base from J, with 16 bases in between. CDR3 length equals 17 residues. CDR1 is GTSNPN, CDR2 SVGIG, per germline (reference sequence). CDR3 amino acids: CAWSVRGRGGSYNEQFF. DNA of the CDR3: TGTGCCTGGAGTGTACGAGGTAGAGGGGGGTCCTACAATGAGCAGTTCTTC. Full variable domain (outside the CDR3, taken from reference TRBV30 and TRBJ2-1): SQTIHQWPATLVQPVGSPLSLECTVEGTSNPNLYWYRQAAGRGLQLLFYSVGIGQISSEVPQNLSASRPQDRQFILSSKKLLLSDSGFYLCAWSVRGRGGSYNEQFFGPGTRLTVL.

This clone appeared once. J is TRBJ1-4 and V is TRBV18, with 10 bases fitting TRBD1. The CDR3 is 15 residues long. Germline assignment: CDR1 KGHSH and CDR2 LQKENI. V lost 1 base, J lost 5 bases, and 1 base stayed unmatched. CDR3 in amino acids: CASSPLGQGNEKLFF. For the CDR3, the DNA is TGTGCCAGCTCACCACTGGGACAGGGGAATGAAAAACTGTTTTTT.

The chain is built from TRBV24-1 and TRBJ2-7; weak D call: TRBD2 (6 bases). The CDR3 covers 13 residues. The V end lost 10 bases, the J end lost 2 bases, and 14 bases lay between the germline ends. The germline V gene encodes CDR1 KGHDR and CDR2 SFDVKD. CDR3 nucleotide sequence: TGTGCCACGGAGGGCGGGACCCCCTACGAGCAGTACTTC. This codes for CATEGGTPYEQYF.